Listed here is a single T cell receptor beta chain. This sample is drawn from a study of blood T cell repertoires in COVID-19. Overall study context: COVID-19 samples from acute and convalescent phases originated in the United States, Italy and Spain. Sources were T cells, B-cell-depleted T cells, or PBMCs; the material itself was cDNA or gDNA.

Original methodology: Reference gene primers were amplified, and this amplification served to estimate nucleated cell counts. Clones were read by immunoSEQ multiplex PCR, and TCRdb kept only the in-frame ones, dropping some. That table supplies the V and J calls and clone size; D and trimming were determined from the DNA. The repertoire consists of 250,000 to 350,000 clones, with approximately 90% occurring once and the leading ten covering 12%. Germline-derived CDR1 and CDR2 are MNHNS and SASEGT. Trimming took off 1 base at V and 4 bases at J, with 11 bases between the two ends. This CDR3 has 15 residues.

The chain carries TRBV6-1 and TRBJ1-5; D is perhaps TRBD1 (6 bases). This sequence originates from a woman in her sixties with acute or convalescent COVID-19. Specimen: peripheral blood. CDR3: CASSEVRDTNQPQHF. The CDR3 region has the DNA TGTGCCAGCAGTGAAGTCAGGGACACTAATCAGCCCCAGCATTTT.